The 3 T cell receptor beta chains below come from one sample, sequenced in a study of CD8 T cell repertoires and HIV-1 epitope variants. Antigens of these TCRs are unknown. Produced via immunoSEQ multiplex PCR; TCRdb's table is partial and in-frame only. The sample yields about 2,600 clones, around 60% seen once. The sample comprised cultured CD8+ T cells derived from PBMCs. Receptors were obtained from a male donor with HIV.

The chain joins TRBV7-8 to TRBJ2-5; D not certain. Between the trimmed V and J ends, which lost 5 bases and 5 bases, there was a span of 9 bases. The CDR3 extends over 12 amino acids. Germline V gives CDR1 SGHVS, CDR2 FQNEAQ. CDR3 bases: TGTGCCAGCAGCATCCTGGGGGAGACCCAGTACTTC. Protein product: CASSILGETQYF.

This clone was seen a handful of times. The chain has TRBV28 and TRBJ1-2; perhaps TRBD1 as D (6 bases). CDR1 MDHEN and CDR2 SYDVKM come from the germline V gene. Trimming left V 6 bases short and J 2 bases short, with 10 bases between. The CDR3 loop spans 13 amino acids. The CDR3 nucleotides are TGTGCCAGCAGCCCTACAGGGAACTATGGCTACACCTTC. It translates to CASSPTGNYGYTF.

The rearrangement links TRBV7-6 to TRBJ2-1; 9 nucleotides match TRBD2. This CDR3 has 13 residues. J was trimmed by 8 bases and V by 4 bases; bases with no gene match: 3. Germline assignment: CDR1 SGHVS and CDR2 FNYEAQ. The CDR3 sequence is CASSSGLADEQFF. The CDR3 coding sequence is TGTGCCAGCAGCTCGGGACTAGCCGATGAGCAGTTCTTC.